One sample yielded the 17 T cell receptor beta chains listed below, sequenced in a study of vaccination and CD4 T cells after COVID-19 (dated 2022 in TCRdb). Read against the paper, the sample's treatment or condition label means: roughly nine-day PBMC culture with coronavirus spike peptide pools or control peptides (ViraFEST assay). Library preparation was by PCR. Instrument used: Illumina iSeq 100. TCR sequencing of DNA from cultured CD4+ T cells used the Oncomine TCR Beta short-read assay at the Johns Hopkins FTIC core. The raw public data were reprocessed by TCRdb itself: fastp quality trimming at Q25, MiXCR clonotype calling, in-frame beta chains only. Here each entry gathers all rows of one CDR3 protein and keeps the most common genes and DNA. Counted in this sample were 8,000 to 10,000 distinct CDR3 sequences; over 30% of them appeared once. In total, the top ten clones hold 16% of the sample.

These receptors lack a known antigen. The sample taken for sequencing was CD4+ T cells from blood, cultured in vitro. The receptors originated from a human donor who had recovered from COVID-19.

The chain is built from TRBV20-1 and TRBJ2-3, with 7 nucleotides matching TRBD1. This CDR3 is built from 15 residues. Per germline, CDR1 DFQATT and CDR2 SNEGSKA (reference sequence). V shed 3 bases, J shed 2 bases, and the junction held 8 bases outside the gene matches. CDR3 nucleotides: TGCAGTGCTAGCCGACAGGGACCACTCACAGATACGCAGTATTTT. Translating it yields CSASRQGPLTDTQYF.

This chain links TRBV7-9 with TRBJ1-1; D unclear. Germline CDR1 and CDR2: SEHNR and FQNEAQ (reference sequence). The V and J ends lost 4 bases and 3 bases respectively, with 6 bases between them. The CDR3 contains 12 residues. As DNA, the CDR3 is TGTGCCAGCAGCTACAGTTACACTGAAGCTTTCTTT. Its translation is CASSYSYTEAFF. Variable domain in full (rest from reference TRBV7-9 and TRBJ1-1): DTGVSQNPRHKITKRGQNVTFRCDPISEHNRLYWYRQTLGQGPEFLTYFQNEAQLEKSRLLSDRFSAERPKGSFSTLEIQRTEQGDSAMYLCASSYSYTEAFFGQGTRLTVV.

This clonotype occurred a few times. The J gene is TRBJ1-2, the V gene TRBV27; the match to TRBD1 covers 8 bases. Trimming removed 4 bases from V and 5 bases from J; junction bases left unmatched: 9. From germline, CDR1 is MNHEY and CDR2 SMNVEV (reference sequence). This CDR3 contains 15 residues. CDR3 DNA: TGTGCCAGCAGTTCAATCCTAGACAGGGGTTATGGCTACACCTTC. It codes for CASSSILDRGYGYTF.

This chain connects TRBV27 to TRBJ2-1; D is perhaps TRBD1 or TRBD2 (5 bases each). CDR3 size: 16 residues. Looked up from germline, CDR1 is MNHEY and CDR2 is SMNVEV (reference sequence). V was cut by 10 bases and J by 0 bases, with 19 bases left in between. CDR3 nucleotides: TGTGCCACCAACGAGGGGCGTTCTAGCTCCTACAATGAGCAGTTCTTC. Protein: CATNEGRSSSYNEQFF.

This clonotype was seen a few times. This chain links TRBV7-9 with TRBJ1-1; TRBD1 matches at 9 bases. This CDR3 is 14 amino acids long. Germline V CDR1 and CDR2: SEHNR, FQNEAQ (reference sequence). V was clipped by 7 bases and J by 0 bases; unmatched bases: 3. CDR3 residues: CASTRTGVNTEAFF. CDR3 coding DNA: TGTGCCAGCACCCGGACAGGGGTGAACACTGAAGCTTTCTTT.

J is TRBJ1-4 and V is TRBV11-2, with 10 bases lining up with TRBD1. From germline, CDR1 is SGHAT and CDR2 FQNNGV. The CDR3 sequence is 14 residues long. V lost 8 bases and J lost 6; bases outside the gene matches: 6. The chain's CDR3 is CASAGDRGYEKLFF. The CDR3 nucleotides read TGTGCCAGCGCCGGGGACAGGGGATATGAAAAACTGTTTTTT.

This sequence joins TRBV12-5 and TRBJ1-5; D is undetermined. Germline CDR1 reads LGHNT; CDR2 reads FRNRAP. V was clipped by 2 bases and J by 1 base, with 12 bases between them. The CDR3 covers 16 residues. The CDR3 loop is CASGLSTGRSNQPQHF. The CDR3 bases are TGTGCTAGTGGTTTGTCCACGGGGAGGAGCAATCAGCCCCAGCATTTT.

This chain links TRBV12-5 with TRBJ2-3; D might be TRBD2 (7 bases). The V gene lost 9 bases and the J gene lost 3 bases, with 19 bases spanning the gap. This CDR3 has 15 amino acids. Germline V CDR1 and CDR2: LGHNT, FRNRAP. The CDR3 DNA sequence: TGTGCTAGCCCCCCAGCAGCGGGGACAACAGATACGCAGTATTTT. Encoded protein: CASPPAAGTTDTQYF.

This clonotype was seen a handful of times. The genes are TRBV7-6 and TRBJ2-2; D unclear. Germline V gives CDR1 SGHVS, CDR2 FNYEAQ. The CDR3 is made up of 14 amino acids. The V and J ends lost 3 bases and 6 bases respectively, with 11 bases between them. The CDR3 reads CASSLQSLAGELFF. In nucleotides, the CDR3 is TGTGCCAGCAGCTTGCAATCCTTGGCCGGGGAGCTGTTTTTT.

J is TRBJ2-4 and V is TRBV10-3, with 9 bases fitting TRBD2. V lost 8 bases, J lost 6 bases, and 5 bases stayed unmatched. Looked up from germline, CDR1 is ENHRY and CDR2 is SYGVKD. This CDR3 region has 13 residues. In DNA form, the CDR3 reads TGTGCCATCTCAGCGGGGGGAGGAAACATTCAGTACTTC. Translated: CAISAGGGNIQYF.

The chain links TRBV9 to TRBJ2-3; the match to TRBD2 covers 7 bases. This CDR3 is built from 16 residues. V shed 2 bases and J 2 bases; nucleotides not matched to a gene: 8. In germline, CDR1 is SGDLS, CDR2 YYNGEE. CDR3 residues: CASSVGAGPYTDTQYF. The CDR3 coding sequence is TGTGCCAGCAGCGTGGGAGCGGGGCCTTACACAGATACGCAGTATTTT.

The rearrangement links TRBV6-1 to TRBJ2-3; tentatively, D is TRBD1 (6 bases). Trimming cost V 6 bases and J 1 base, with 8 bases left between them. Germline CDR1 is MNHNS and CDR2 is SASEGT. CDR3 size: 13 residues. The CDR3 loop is CASSRQGTDTQYF. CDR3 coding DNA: TGTGCCAGCAGCCGACAGGGCACAGATACGCAGTATTTT.

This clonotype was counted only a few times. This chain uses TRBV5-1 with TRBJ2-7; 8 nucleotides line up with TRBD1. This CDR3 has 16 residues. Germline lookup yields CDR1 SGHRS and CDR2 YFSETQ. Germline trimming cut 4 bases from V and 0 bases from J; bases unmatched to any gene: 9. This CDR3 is CASSAYDRGSSYEQYF. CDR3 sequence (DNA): TGCGCCAGCAGCGCCTACGACAGGGGAAGCTCCTACGAGCAGTACTTC.

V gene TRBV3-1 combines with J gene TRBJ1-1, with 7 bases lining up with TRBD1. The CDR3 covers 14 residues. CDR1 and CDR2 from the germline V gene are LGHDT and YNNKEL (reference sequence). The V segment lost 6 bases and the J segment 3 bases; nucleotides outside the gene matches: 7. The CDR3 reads CASSQRGQDTEAFF. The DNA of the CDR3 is TGTGCCAGCAGTCAGAGGGGGCAGGACACTGAAGCTTTCTTT.

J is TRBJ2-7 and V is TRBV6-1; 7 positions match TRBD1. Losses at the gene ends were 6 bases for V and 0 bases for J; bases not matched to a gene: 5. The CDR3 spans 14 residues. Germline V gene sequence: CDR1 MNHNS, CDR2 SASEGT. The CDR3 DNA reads TGTGCCAGCAGGTCGGACAGGAGCTCCTACGAGCAGTACTTC. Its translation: CASRSDRSSYEQYF.

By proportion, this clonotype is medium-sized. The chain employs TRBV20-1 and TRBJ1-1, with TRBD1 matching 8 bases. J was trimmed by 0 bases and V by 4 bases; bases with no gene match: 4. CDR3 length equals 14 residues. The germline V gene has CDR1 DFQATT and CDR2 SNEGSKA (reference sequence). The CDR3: CSAKTGAMNTEAFF. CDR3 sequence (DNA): TGCAGTGCTAAGACAGGGGCTATGAACACTGAAGCTTTCTTT.

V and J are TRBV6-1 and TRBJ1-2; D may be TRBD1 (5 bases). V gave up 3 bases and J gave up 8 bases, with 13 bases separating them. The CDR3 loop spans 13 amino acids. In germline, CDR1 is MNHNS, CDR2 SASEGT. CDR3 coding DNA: TGTGCCAGCAGTGAGCCAGGGTATTACGGCTACACCTTC. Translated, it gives CASSEPGYYGYTF.